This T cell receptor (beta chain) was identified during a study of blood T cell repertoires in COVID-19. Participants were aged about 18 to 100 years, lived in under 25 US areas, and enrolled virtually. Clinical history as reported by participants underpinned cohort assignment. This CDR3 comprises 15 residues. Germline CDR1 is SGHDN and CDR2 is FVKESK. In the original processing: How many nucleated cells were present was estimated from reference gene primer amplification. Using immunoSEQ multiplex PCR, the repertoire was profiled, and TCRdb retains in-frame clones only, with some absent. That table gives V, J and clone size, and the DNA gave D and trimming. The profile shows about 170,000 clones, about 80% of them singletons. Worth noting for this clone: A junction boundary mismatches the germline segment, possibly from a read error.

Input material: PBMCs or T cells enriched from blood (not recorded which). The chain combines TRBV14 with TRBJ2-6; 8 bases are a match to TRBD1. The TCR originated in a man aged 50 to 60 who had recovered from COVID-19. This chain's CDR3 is CASSPTGGGANVPTF. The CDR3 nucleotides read TGTGCCAGCAGCCCCACAGGGGGTGGGGCCAACGTCCCGACTTTC.